This TCR beta chain was recovered during a study of blood T cell repertoires in COVID-19. All enrollees were roughly 18 to 90 years old and from under 25 US areas. Measured with immunoSEQ multiplex PCR; TCRdb has only the in-frame clones, and not every one. The profile covers roughly 330,000 clones, with 70% to 90% appearing a single time and approximately 5.3% taken by the ten largest. This CDR3 comprises 16 residues. Germline V lookup: CDR1 SGHDN, CDR2 FVKESK. V was clipped by 4 bases and J by 0 bases, with 12 bases between them. Source material: PBMCs or T cells enriched from blood (not recorded which). The genes are TRBV14 and TRBJ1-4; no clear D. This TCR was recovered from a woman aged 25 to 45 who had recovered from COVID-19. CDR3: CASSPLQSATNEKLFF. The CDR3 coding sequence is TGTGCCAGCAGCCCTCTACAGAGTGCAACTAATGAAAAACTGTTTTTT.